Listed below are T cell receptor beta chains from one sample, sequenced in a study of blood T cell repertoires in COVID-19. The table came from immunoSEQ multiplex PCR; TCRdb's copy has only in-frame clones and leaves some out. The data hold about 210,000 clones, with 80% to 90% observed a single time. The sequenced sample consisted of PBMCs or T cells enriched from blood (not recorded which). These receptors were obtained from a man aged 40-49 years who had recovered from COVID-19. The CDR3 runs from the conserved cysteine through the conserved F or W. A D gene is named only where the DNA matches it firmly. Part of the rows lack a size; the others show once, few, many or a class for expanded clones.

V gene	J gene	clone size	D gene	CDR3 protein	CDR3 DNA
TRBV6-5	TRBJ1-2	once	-	CASSYFRGGYGYTF	TGTGCCAGCAGTTACTTCAGGGGAGGGTATGGCTACACCTTC
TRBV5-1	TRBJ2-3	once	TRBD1	CASSLLPGTVSTDTQYF	TGCGCCAGCAGCTTGCTCCCCGGGACAGTGAGCACAGATACGCAGTATTTT
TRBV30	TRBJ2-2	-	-	CAWCTANTGELFF	TGTGCCTGGTGTACGGCGAACACCGGGGAGCTGTTTTTT
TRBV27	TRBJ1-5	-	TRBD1	CASSHYRGQAVRPQHF	TGTGCCAGCAGTCATTATCGAGGACAGGCGGTTCGGCCCCAGCATTTT
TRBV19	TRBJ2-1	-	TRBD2	CASKGRTSGEYNEQFF	TGTGCCAGTAAAGGTAGGACTAGCGGGGAATACAATGAGCAGTTCTTC
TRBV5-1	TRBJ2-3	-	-	CASSLVPTGSNTQYF	TGCGCCAGCAGCCTGGTACCCACAGGGTCGAATACGCAGTATTTT
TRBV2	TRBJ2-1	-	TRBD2	CASTGTSGLSSYNEQFF	TGTGCCAGCACCGGGACTAGCGGGCTTAGCTCCTACAATGAGCAGTTCTTC
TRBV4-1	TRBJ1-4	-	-	CASSQVINEKLFF	TGCGCCAGCAGCCAAGTAATTAATGAAAAACTGTTTTTT
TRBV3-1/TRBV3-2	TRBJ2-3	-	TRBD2	CASSQDTGGEDTQYF	TGTGCCAGCAGCCAAGATACGGGAGGGGAAGATACGCAGTATTTT
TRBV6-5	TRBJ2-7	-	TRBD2	CASSYGSGGPSYEQYF	TGTGCCAGCAGTTACGGGTCGGGGGGGCCCTCCTACGAGCAGTACTTC
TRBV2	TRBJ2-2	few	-	CASKYFIDSYTGELFF	TGTGCCAGCAAGTACTTCATCGACAGCTACACCGGGGAGCTGTTTTTT
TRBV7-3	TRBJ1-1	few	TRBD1	CASSLGQGATEAFF	TGTGCCAGCAGCTTAGGGCAGGGGGCCACTGAAGCTTTCTTT
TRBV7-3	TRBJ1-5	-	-	CASSLTAPRCQPQHF	TGTGCCAGCAGCTTAACGGCCCCCCGCTGCCAGCCCCAGCATTTT
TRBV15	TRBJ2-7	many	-	CATSRDVAGDGYEQYF	TGTGCCACCAGCAGAGATGTGGCAGGGGATGGCTACGAGCAGTACTTC
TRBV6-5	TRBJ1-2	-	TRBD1	CASSYHRGPVYGYTF	TGTGCCAGCAGTTATCACAGGGGGCCCGTCTATGGCTACACCTTC
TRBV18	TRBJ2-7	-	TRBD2	CASSPPRGTSGSYEQYF	TGTGCCAGCTCACCACCCCGAGGGACTAGCGGGAGCTACGAGCAGTACTTC
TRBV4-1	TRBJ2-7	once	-	CASSQDAYLPYEQYF	TGCGCCAGCAGCCAAGATGCTTACCTACCCTACGAGCAGTACTTC
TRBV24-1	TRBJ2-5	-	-	CATSDLHSQETQYF	TGTGCCACCAGTGATTTGCACAGTCAAGAGACCCAGTACTTC
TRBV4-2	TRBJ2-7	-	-	CASSQPRSGSEQYF	TGTGCCAGCAGCCAACCTAGATCGGGTTCCGAGCAGTACTTC
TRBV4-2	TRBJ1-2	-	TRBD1	CASSRDVGDSNYGYTF	TGTGCCAGCAGCAGGGACGTGGGGGACAGTAACTATGGCTACACCTTC